Described below is a single T cell receptor (beta chain) sequence and its context. Antigen specificity is unknown. MiXCR, applied by TCRdb to the reads, yields one record per CDR3 protein. The sample carries 45,000 to 75,000 distinct CDR3 sequences, about a third recorded once. These data belong to a study of T cell repertoires in cytomegalovirus infection. About the research overall: Public TCR beta signature analysis indicated the presence of both CMV infection and matching HLA type. General observations from the study: The ex vivo response was dominated by HLA-C-restricted CMV-specific TCR beta clonotypes. Summed public TCR beta family frequency identified CMV carriers bearing the relevant HLA.

The V gene lost 5 bases and the J gene lost 1 base, with 11 bases spanning the gap. Germline V gene sequence: CDR1 SNHLY, CDR2 FYNNEI. This CDR3 spans 14 amino acids. This rearrangement joins TRBV2 to TRBJ1-1; D is undetermined. The sample was PBMCs, sequenced either directly or after in vitro stimulation (not recorded which). The receptor was derived from a human donor in good health (CMV status not recorded). Some clones in this sample may be carry-over from other donors' samples. The CDR3 DNA is TGTGCCAGCAGTTCGGAGGGCAAGAACACTGAAGCTTTCTTT. This sequence encodes CASSSEGKNTEAFF.